This is a list of T cell receptor beta chains from one sample in a study of PD-1 blockade in classical Hodgkin lymphoma. Sequenced by immunoSEQ multiplex PCR; TCRdb stores in-frame clones only, minus some. This sample yields 22,000 or so clones, of which roughly 78% are seen a single time; roughly 15% belongs to the top ten. The sequencing used peripheral blood mononuclear cells (PBMCs), collected before the second cycle of nivolumab. These receptors all stem from a human donor with classical Hodgkin lymphoma. Each CDR3 is given with its conserved first and last residue. D genes are given only for firm matches. Where a row states a size, it is once, few, many or the class of an expanded clone; other rows omit it.

TRBV27	TRBJ2-2	.	TRBD2	TGTGCCAGCAGTTCCAAACTAGCGGGGGGGATCACCGGGGAGCTGTTTTTT	CASSSKLAGGITGELFF
TRBV10-2	TRBJ1-2	.	.	TGCGCCAGCAGTGACGGGGGGGGATACTATGGCTACACCTTC	CASSDGGGYYGYTF
TRBV18	TRBJ2-7	few	.	TGTGCCAGCTCACCAATCGGGGCAGGGAGGAACGAGCAGTACTTC	CASSPIGAGRNEQYF
TRBV6-1	TRBJ2-3	.	TRBD2	TGTGCCAGCAGTGTAGTCCTAGCGGTCACAGATACGCAGTATTTT	CASSVVLAVTDTQYF
TRBV5-5	TRBJ2-1	.	.	TGTGCCAGCAGCTATAACAATGAGCAGTTCTTC	CASSYNNEQFF
TRBV7-9	TRBJ1-4	once	TRBD1	TGTGCCAGCAGCTCCCGGGACAGGGGGCTCAAAATAGCGGAAAAACTGTTTTTT	CASSSRDRGLKIAEKLFF
TRBV27	TRBJ2-1	.	.	TGTGCCAGCACCCGAACCCCTTTGACAGGCCTATCTCATTACAATGAGCAGTTCTTC	CASTRTPLTGLSHYNEQFF
TRBV5-4	TRBJ2-1	.	TRBD2	TGTGCCAGCAGCCTTAGCGGGAGTTACAATGAGCAGTTCTTC	CASSLSGSYNEQFF
TRBV6-5	TRBJ2-3	.	TRBD2	TGTGCCAGCAGTTGGTGGGAGGGTTTGGTAGATACGCAGTATTTT	CASSWWEGLVDTQYF
TRBV5-1	TRBJ1-4	.	.	TGCGCCAGCAGCTTACAGGGCGGGGGAGAAAAACTGTTTTTT	CASSLQGGGEKLFF
TRBV9	TRBJ1-4	few	.	TGTGCCAGCTCCCGAGGGTTGTGGGAAAAACTGTTTTTT	CASSRGLWEKLFF
TRBV2	TRBJ1-4	medium-sized	TRBD1	TGTGCCAGCAGGGCCCGGGACAGGGCGAAAGAAAAACTGTTTTTT	CASRARDRAKEKLFF
TRBV6-6	TRBJ1-4	.	.	TGTGCCACCTCTGACGCAGGATGGGATGAAAAACTGTTTTTT	CATSDAGWDEKLFF
TRBV11-2	TRBJ2-5	once	TRBD2	TGTGCCAGCAGCCAAGGGGCGGGAGGATACCAAGAGACCCAGTACTTC	CASSQGAGGYQETQYF
TRBV11-2	TRBJ1-3	.	.	TGTGCCAGCAGCTGGGCTTCTGGAAACACCATATATTTT	CASSWASGNTIYF
TRBV5-4	TRBJ2-3	.	TRBD2	TGTGCCAGCAGCTTTACTAGCGGGAGTGCAGATACGCAGTATTTT	CASSFTSGSADTQYF
TRBV5-6	TRBJ1-5	.	.	TGTGCCAGCAGCTTTTTGAATCAGCCCCAGCATTTT	CASSFLNQPQHF
TRBV9	TRBJ1-6	few	.	TGTGCCAGCAGCGTACACGCCTCGGATTCACCCCTCCACTTT	CASSVHASDSPLHF
TRBV5-4	TRBJ2-7	.	TRBD2	TGCGCCAGCAGCCAAAGGGAGGGCCGGGAGCAGTACTTC	CASSQREGREQYF
TRBV9	TRBJ2-3	.	TRBD2	TGTGCCAGCAGCGTAGCTACGGGGCGGGGGGGCACAGATACGCAGTATTTT	CASSVATGRGGTDTQYF
TRBV28	TRBJ1-6	.	.	TGTGCCAGCAGTTCACCAGGGAGATCCCATAATTCACCCCTCCACTTT	CASSSPGRSHNSPLHF
TRBV5-4	TRBJ1-3	once	TRBD1	TGTGCCAGCAGCTCGGACAGGCGCTCTGGAAACACCATATATTTT	CASSSDRRSGNTIYF